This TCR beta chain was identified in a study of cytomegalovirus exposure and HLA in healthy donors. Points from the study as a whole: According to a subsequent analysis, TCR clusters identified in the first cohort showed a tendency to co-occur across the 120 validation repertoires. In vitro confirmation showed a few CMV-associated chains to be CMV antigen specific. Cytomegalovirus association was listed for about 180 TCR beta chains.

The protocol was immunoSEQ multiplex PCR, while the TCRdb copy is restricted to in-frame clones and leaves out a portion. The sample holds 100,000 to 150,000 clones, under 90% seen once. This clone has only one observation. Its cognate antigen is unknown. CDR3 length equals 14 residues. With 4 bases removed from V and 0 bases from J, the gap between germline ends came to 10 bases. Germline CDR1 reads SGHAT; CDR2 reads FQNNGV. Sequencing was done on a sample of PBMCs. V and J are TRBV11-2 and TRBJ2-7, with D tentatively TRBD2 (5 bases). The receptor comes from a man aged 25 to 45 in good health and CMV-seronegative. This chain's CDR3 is CASSYEGFSYEQYF. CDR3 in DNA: TGTGCCAGCAGCTATGAGGGCTTCTCCTACGAGCAGTACTTC.